Detailed here is one T cell receptor (beta chain). There are 13 residues in the CDR3. With V trimmed by 7 bases and J by 6 bases, 8 bases remained unmatched. The germline CDR1 and CDR2 sequences are SGHRS and YFSETQ. These data are taken from a study of T cells in Graves' hyperthyroidism and ophthalmopathy. The diagnostic basis comprised clinical symptoms, serum thyroxine and TRAb, thyroid ultrasound and orbital computed tomography. Regions amplified from RNA transcripts were the TCR beta CDR3 regions. During a first-round RT-PCR of the TCR CDR3, the HTBI primer set was used. TCRdb re-called the multiplex PCR reads through MiXCR, storing one row per CDR3 protein. Of 560,000 or so distinct CDR3 sequences listed, around 42% are singletons.

The chain joins TRBV5-1 to TRBJ1-2, with 8 bases matching TRBD1. Sequenced input: peripheral blood or thyroid tissue (not recorded which). The TCR comes from a woman aged 18-29 years with Graves' hyperthyroidism. The CDR3, as DNA: TGCGCCAGCGGCCCGGACAGGGCGGATGGCTACACCTTC. Translation gives CASGPDRADGYTF.